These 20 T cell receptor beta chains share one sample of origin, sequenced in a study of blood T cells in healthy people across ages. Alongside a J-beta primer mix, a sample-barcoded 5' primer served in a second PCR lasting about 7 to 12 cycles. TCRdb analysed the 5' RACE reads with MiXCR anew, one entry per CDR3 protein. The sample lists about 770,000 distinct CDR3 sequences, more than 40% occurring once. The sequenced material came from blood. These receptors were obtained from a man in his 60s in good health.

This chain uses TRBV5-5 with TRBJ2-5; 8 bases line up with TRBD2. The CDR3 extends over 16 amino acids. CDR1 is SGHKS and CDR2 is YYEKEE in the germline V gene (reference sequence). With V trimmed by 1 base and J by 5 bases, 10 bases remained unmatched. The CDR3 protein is CASSLSAGGSEETQYF. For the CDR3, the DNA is TGTGCCAGCAGCTTGTCGGCGGGGGGATCCGAGGAGACCCAGTACTTC.

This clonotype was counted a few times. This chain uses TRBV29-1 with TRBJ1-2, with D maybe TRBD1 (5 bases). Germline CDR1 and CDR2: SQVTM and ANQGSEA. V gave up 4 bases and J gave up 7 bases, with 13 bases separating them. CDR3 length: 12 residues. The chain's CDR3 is CSVAPQDSGYTF. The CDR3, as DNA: TGCAGCGTTGCCCCACAGGACTCTGGCTACACCTTC.

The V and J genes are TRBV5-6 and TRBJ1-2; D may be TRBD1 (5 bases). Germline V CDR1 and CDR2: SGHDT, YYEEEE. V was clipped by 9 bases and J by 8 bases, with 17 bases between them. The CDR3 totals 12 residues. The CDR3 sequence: CATSGLRGGYTF. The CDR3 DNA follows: TGTGCCACCTCAGGGCTCCGGGGCGGCTACACCTTC. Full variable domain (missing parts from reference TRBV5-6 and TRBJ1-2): DAGVTQSPTHLIKTRGQQVTLRCSPKSGHDTVSWYQQALGQGPQFIFQYYEEEERQRGNFPDRFSGHQFPNYSSELNVNALLLGDSALYLCATSGLRGGYTFGSGTRLTVV.

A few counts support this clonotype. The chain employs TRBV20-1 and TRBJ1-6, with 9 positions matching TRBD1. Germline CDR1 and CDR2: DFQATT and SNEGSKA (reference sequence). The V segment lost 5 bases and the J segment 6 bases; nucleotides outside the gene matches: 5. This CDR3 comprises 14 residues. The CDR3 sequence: CSAWTGETNSPLHF. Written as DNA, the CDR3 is TGCAGTGCTTGGACAGGGGAAACTAATTCACCCCTCCACTTT.

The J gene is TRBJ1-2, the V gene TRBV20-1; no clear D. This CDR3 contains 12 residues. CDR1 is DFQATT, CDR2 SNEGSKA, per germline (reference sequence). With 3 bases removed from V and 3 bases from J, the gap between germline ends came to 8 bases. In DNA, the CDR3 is TGCAGTGCTAGCAAACCCCACTATGGCTACACCTTC. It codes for CSASKPHYGYTF.

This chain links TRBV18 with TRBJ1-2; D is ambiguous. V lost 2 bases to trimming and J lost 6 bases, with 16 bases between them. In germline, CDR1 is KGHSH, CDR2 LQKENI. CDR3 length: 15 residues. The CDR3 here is CASSPGLPGGHGYTF. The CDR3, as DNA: TGTGCCAGCTCACCAGGACTCCCCGGAGGTCATGGCTACACCTTC.

The CDR3 spells CASSQDRGSGGIEQYF. In DNA form, the CDR3 reads TGTGCCAGCAGCCAAGATCGGGGTAGCGGGGGTATCGAGCAGTACTTC. V gene TRBV14 combines with J gene TRBJ2-7; 9 nucleotides agree with TRBD2. This CDR3 has 16 residues. From germline, CDR1 is SGHDN and CDR2 FVKESK. V shed 0 bases, J shed 6 bases, and the junction held 9 bases outside the gene matches.

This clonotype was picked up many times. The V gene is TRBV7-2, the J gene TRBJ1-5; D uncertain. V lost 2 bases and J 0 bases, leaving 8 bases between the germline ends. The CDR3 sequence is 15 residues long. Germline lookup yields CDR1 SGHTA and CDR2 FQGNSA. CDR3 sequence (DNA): TGTGCCAGCAGCTTATACGGGGATAGCAATCAGCCCCAGCATTTT. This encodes CASSLYGDSNQPQHF. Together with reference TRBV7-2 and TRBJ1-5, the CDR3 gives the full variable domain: GAGVSQSPSNKVTEKGKDVELRCDPISGHTALYWYRQSLGQGLEFLIYFQGNSAPDKSGLPSDRFSAERTGGSVSTLTIQRTQQEDSAVYLCASSLYGDSNQPQHFGDGTRLSIL.

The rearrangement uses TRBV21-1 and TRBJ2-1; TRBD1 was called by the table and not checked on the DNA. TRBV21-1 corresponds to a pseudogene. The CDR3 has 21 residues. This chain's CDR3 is CASSDRVRGGSTLISYNEQFF. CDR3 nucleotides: TGTGCCAGCAGCGACAGGGTTCGCGGGGGGTCCACCCTTATTTCCTACAATGAGCAGTTCTTC.

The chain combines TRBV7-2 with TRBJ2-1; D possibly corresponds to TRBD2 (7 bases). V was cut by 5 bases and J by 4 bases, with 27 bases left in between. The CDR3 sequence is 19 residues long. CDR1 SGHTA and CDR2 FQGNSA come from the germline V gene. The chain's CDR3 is CASSPSMGRGGSTYNEQFF. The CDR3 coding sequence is TGTGCCAGCAGCCCATCGATGGGTAGGGGGGGGAGCACATACAATGAGCAGTTCTTC. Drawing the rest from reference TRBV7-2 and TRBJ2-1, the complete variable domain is GAGVSQSPSNKVTEKGKDVELRCDPISGHTALYWYRQSLGQGLEFLIYFQGNSAPDKSGLPSDRFSAERTGGSVSTLTIQRTQQEDSAVYLCASSPSMGRGGSTYNEQFFGPGTRLTVL.

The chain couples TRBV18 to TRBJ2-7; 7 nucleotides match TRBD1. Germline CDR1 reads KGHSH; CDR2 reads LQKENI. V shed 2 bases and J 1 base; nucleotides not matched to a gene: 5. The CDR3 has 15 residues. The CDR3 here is CASSPGTAASYEQYF. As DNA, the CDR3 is TGTGCCAGCTCACCAGGGACAGCCGCTTCCTACGAGCAGTACTTC.

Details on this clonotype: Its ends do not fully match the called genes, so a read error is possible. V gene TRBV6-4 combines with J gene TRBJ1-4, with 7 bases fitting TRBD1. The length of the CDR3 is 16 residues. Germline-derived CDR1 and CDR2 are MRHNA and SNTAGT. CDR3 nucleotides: TGTGCCAGCAGTTACTCCTCAAGACAGGGTCATGAAAAACTGTTTTTT. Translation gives CASSYSSRQGHEKLFF.

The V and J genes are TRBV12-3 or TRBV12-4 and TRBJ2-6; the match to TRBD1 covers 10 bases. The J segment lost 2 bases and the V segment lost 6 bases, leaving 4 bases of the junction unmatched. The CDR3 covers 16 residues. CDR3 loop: CASRKGQGPGANVLTF. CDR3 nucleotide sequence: TGTGCCAGCAGGAAGGGACAGGGGCCTGGGGCCAACGTCCTGACTTTC.

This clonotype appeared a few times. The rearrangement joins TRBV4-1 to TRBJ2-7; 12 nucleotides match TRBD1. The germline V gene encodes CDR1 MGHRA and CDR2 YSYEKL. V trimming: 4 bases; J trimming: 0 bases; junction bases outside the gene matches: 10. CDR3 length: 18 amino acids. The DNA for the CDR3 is TGCGCCAGCAGCCCGTCCCGGGACAGGGGGCAATCCTCCTACGAGCAGTACTTC. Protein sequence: CASSPSRDRGQSSYEQYF.

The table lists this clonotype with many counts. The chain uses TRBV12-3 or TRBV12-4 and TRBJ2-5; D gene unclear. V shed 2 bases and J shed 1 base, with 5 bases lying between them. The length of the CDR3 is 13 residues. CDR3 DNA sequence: TGTGCCAGCAGTTTATGGGGCCAAGAGACCCAGTACTTC. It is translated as CASSLWGQETQYF.

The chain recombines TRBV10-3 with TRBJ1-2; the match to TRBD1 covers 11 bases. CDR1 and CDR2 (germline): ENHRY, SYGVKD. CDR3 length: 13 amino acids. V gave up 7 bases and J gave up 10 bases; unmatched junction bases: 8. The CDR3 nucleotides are TGTGCCATCACCCAGAGGACAGGGGGCCACTACACCTTC. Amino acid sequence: CAITQRTGGHYTF.

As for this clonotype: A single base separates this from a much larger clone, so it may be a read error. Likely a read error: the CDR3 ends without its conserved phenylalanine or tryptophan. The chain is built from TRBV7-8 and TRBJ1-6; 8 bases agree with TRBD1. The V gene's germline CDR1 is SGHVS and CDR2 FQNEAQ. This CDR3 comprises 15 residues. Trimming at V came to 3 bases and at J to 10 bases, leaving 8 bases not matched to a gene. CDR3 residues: CASSFSGQGQSPLHL. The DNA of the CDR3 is TGTGCCAGCAGCTTTTCAGGACAGGGTCAATCACCCCTCCACCTT.

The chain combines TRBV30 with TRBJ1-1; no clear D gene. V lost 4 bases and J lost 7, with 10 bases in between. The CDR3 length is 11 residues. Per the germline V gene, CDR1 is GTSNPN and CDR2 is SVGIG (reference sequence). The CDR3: CAWKSSVEAFF. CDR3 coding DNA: TGTGCCTGGAAGAGCAGCGTTGAAGCTTTCTTT.

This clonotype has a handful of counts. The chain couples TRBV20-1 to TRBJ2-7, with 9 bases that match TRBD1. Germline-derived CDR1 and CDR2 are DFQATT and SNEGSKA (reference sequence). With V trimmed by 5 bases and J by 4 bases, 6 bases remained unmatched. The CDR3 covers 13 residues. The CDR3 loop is CSASGTGLYEQYF. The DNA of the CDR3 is TGCAGTGCTTCCGGGACAGGGTTGTACGAGCAGTACTTC.

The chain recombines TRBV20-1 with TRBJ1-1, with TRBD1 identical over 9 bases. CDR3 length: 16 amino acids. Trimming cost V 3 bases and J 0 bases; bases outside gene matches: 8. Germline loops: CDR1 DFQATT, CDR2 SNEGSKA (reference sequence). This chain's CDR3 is CSARRTGDLMNTEAFF. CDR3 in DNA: TGCAGTGCTAGGAGGACAGGGGACCTCATGAACACTGAAGCTTTCTTT.